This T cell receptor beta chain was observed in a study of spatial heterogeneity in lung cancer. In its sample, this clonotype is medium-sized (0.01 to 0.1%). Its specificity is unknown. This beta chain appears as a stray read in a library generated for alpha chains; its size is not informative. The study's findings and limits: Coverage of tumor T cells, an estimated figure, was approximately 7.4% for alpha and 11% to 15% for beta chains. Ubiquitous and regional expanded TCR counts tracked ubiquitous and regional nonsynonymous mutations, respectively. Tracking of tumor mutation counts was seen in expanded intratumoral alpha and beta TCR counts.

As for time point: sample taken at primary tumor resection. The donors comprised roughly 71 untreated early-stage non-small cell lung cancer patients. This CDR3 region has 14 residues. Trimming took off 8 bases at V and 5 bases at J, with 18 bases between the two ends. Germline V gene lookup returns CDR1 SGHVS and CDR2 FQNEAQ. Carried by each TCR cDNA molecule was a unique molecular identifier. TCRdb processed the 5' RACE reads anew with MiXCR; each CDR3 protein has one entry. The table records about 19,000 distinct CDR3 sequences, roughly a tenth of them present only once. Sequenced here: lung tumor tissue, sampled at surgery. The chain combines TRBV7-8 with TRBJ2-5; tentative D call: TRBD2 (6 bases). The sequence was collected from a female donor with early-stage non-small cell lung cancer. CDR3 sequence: CASGQNFGGETQYF. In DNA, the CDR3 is TGTGCCAGCGGTCAAAACTTCGGAGGGGAGACCCAGTACTTC.